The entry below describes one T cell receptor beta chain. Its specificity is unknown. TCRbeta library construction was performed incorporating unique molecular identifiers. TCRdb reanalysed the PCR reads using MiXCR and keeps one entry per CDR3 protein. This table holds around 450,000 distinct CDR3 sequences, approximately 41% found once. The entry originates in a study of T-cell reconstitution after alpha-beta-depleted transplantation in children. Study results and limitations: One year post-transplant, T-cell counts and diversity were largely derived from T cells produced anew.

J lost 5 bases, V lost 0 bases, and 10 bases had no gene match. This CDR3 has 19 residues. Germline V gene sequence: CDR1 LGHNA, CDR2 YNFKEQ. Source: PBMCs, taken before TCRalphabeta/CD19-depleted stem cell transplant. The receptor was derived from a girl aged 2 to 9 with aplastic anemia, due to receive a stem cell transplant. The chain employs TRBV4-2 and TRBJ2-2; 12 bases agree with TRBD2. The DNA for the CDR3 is TGTGCCAGCAGCCAAGATCCACGTGAAACTAGCGGGGGGACCGGGGAGCTGTTTTTT. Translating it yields CASSQDPRETSGGTGELFF.